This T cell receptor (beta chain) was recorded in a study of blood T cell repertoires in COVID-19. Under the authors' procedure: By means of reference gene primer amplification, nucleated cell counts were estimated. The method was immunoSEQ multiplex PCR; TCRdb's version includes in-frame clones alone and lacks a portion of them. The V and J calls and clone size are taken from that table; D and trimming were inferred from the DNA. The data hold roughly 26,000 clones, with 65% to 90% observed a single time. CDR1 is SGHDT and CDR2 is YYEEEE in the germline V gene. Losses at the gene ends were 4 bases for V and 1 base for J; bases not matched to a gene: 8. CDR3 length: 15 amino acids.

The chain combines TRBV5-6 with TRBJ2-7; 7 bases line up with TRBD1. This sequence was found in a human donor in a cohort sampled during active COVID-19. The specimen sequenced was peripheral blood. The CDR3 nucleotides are TGTGCCAGCAGCCAACTGGGACAGCCTTCCTACGAGCAGTACTTC. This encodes CASSQLGQPSYEQYF.